Detailed here is one T cell receptor beta chain. What antigen it recognizes has not been identified. Qualities for individual bases were not recorded, and no much larger clone is one base off. The treatment or condition label, read with the paper, signifies: in vitro stimulation with specific CMV peptide epitopes to enrich CMV-specific T cells. These reads were obtained on an Illumina HiSeq 1500. TCRdb ran its own pipeline on the public reads, namely fastp trimming at Q25 and MiXCR clone calling, and kept in-frame beta chains. Every distinct CDR3 protein forms one entry, paired with its most common genes and DNA. Counted in this sample were roughly 800,000 distinct CDR3 sequences; under 35% of them appeared once. The ten largest account for about an eighth of the sample. The data derive from a study of T cell repertoires in cytomegalovirus infection (dated by TCRdb to the late 2010s). Background on the whole study: Recently identified HLA-C-restricted CMV epitopes, whose presentation resists viral immunomodulation, were targeted by peptide stimulations together with well-studied HLA-B-restricted epitopes. Donor HLA type was relevant to the analysis, because carriage of CMV infection together with the matching HLA type was indicated by public TCR beta signatures.

What the study reported, not specific to this receptor: In the ex vivo response, HLA-C-restricted CMV-specific TCR beta clonotypes were dominant, and in two of eight donors the single most frequent clonotype came from this HLA-C-restricted group. Carriers of CMV infection plus the relevant HLA type were discriminated by the cumulative frequency of public TCR beta family members in the study cohort and in an independent roughly 340-donor cohort.

The receptor's source is a human donor in good health (CMV status not recorded). Some clones in this sample may be carry-over from other donors' samples. Sequenced here: cultured CD8+ T cells from PBMCs, sampled from culture after CMV antigen stimulation.

The CDR3 reads as follows: CASSSGTSGGTYEQYF. The DNA reads as follows: TGTGCCAGCAGCAGCGGGACTAGCGGGGGGACCTACGAGCAGTACTTC. The sequence is built from TRBV13 and TRBJ2-7; 15 nucleotides in the junction match TRBD2. The germline V gene (reference sequence) sets CDR1 to PRHDT and CDR2 to FYEKMQ. Including the terminal cysteine and phenylalanine, the CDR3 comprises 16 residues. Only CDR3 DNA is held: 48 bases, read in frame from base 1. V lost 5 bases and J lost 2 bases, and the count of bases not matched to a germline gene is 4.